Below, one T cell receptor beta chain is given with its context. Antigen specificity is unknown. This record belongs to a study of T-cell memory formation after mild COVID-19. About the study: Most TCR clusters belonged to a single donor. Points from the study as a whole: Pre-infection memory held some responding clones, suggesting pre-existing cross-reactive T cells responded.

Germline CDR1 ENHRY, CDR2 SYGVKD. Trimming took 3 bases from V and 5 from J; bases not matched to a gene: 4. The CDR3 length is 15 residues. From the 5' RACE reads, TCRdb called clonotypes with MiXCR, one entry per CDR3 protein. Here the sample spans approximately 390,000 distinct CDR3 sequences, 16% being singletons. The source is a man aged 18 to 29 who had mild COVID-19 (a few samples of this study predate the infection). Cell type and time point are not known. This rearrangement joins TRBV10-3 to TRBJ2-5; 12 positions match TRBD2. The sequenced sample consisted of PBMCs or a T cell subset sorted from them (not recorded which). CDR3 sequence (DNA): TGTGCCATCAGTGACCCAACTAGCGGGGGGGAGACCCAGTACTTC. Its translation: CAISDPTSGGETQYF.